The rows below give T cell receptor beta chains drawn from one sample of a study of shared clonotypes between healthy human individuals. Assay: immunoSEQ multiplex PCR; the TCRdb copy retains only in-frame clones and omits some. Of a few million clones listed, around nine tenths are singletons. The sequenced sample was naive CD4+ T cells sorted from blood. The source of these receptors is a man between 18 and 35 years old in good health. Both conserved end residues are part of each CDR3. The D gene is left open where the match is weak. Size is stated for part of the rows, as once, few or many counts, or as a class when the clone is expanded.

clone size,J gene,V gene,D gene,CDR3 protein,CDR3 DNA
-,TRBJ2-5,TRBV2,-,CASRGGWETQYF,TGTGCCAGCAGAGGGGGTTGGGAGACCCAGTACTTC
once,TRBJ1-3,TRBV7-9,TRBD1,CASSFYRGLGNTIYF,TGTGCCAGCAGCTTCTACAGGGGGCTCGGAAACACCATATATTTT
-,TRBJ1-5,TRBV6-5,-,CASSYSGAGQPQHF,TGTGCCAGCAGTTACTCGGGGGCGGGTCAGCCCCAGCATTTT
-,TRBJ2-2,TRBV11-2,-,CASSLLWNTGELFF,TGTGCCAGCAGCTTACTGTGGAACACCGGGGAGCTGTTTTTT
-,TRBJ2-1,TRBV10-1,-,CASPDRRKANQYINNEQFF,TGCGCCAGCCCCGACAGGCGGAAAGCCAACCAATACATAAACAATGAGCAGTTCTTC
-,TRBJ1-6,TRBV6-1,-,CASSELSYNSPLHF,TGTGCCAGCAGTGAGCTCTCCTATAATTCACCCCTCCACTTT
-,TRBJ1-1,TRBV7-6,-,CASSLDPPQGNWGTEAFF,TGTGCCAGCAGCTTAGACCCCCCACAGGGAAACTGGGGCACTGAAGCTTTCTTT
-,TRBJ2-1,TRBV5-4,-,CASSLDSNEQFF,TGTGCCAGCAGCTTGGATTCCAATGAGCAGTTCTTC
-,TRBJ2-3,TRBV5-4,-,CASSQGRGGTDTQYF,TGCGCCAGCAGCCAAGGGCGAGGGGGGACAGATACGCAGTATTTT
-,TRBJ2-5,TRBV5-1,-,CASTWGTGETQYF,TGCGCCAGCACCTGGGGTACGGGAGAGACCCAGTACTTC
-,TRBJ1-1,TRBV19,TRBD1,CASSRTGPNTEAFF,TGTGCCAGTAGTAGGACAGGGCCGAACACTGAAGCTTTCTTT
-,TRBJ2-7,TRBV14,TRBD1,CASSQVTTGGSYEQYF,TGTGCCAGCAGCCAAGTAACGACAGGGGGATCCTACGAGCAGTACTTC
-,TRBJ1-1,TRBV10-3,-,CATTGTRAEAFF,TGTGCCACCACCGGAACGAGGGCTGAAGCTTTCTTT
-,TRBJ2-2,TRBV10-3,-,CAGAAEITGELFF,TGTGCCGGAGCCGCAGAGATCACCGGGGAGCTGTTTTTT
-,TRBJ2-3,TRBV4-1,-,CASSLDPGGTDTQYF,TGCGCCAGCAGCCTCGACCCCGGCGGCACAGATACGCAGTATTTT
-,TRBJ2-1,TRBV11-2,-,CASSLGPGTYNEQFF,TGTGCCAGCAGCTTGGGTCCAGGGACCTACAATGAGCAGTTCTTC
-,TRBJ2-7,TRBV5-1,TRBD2,CASSLQLAGGYEQYF,TGCGCCAGCAGCTTGCAACTAGCGGGGGGTTACGAGCAGTACTTC
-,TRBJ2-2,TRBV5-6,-,CASSTTRGLAFSTGELFF,TGTGCCAGCAGCACGACCCGCGGGCTAGCGTTTAGCACCGGGGAGCTGTTTTTT
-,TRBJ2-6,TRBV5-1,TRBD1,CASSGTGPGANVLTF,TGCGCCAGCAGCGGGACAGGGCCTGGGGCCAACGTCCTGACTTTC
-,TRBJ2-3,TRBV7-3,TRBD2,CASSLRTSGTDTQYF,TGTGCCAGCAGCTTACGGACTAGCGGCACAGATACGCAGTATTTT
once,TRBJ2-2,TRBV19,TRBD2,CASSLSGLAVGELFF,TGTGCCAGTAGTCTCTCGGGACTAGCGGTCGGGGAGCTGTTTTTT
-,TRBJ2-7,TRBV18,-,CASSETGFEQYF,TGTGCCAGCTCAGAGACCGGGTTCGAGCAGTACTTC
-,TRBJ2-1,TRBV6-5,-,CASARLEYNEQFF,TGTGCCAGCGCGCGACTAGAGTACAATGAGCAGTTCTTC
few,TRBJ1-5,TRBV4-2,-,CASSQVGEGTGNQPQHF,TGTGCCAGCAGCCAAGTCGGGGAGGGGACCGGCAATCAGCCCCAGCATTTT
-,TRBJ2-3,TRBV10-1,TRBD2,CASSEAGGRTDTQYF,TGCGCCAGCAGTGAGGCGGGAGGGCGGACAGATACGCAGTATTTT
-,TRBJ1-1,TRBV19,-,CASAGRYTVNTEAFF,TGTGCCAGCGCGGGACGGTACACTGTAAACACTGAAGCTTTCTTT
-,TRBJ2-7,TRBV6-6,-,CASSYDYVRSEQYF,TGTGCCAGCAGTTACGACTACGTCAGGTCGGAGCAGTACTTC
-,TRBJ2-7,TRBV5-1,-,CASSLVGSEQYF,TGCGCCAGCAGCTTGGTAGGGAGCGAGCAGTACTTC
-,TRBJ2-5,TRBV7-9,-,CASRPDGETQYF,TGTGCCAGCAGGCCCGACGGGGAGACCCAGTACTTC
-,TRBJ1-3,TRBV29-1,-,CSVSSGNTIYF,TGCAGCGTTAGCTCTGGAAACACCATATATTTT
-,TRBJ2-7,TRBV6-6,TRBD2,CASSYGLAGGYEQYF,TGTGCCAGCAGTTACGGATTAGCGGGAGGCTACGAGCAGTACTTC
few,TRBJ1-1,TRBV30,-,CAWSVGEANTEAFF,TGTGCCTGGAGTGTAGGGGAGGCGAACACTGAAGCTTTCTTT
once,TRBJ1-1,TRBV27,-,CASSTPGGTFNGNTEAFF,TGTGCCAGCAGTACCCCCGGAGGGACGTTTAATGGGAACACTGAAGCTTTCTTT
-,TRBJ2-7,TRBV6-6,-,CASSYSNAALSYEQYF,TGTGCCAGCAGTTACTCGAATGCAGCCCTCTCCTACGAGCAGTACTTC
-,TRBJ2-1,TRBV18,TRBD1,CASSPPMDTGGQFF,TGTGCCAGCTCACCACCGATGGATACAGGGGGGCAGTTCTTC
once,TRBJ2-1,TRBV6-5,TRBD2,CASSYGLAGIYNEQFF,TGTGCCAGCAGTTACGGCCTAGCGGGGATCTACAATGAGCAGTTCTTC
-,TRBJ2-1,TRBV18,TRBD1,CASSPSTGHNEQFF,TGTGCCAGCTCACCCTCGACAGGGCACAATGAGCAGTTCTTC
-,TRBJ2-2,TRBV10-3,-,CAIGLGPGELFF,TGTGCCATCGGTTTGGGCCCCGGGGAGCTGTTTTTT
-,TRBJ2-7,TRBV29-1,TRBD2,CSVSPLAGFDEQYF,TGCAGCGTCTCCCCCCTAGCGGGGTTTGACGAGCAGTACTTC
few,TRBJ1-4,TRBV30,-,CAWNQEVGEKLFF,TGTGCCTGGAATCAGGAAGTAGGAGAAAAACTGTTTTTT
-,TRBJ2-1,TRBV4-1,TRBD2,CASSQDHQLAGWYEQFF,TGCGCCAGCAGCCAAGATCATCAACTAGCGGGGTGGTATGAGCAGTTCTTC
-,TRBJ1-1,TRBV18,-,CASSPVTVLGGTEAFF,TGTGCCAGCTCACCCGTTACAGTGCTTGGGGGGACTGAAGCTTTCTTT
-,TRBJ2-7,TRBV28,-,CASSLQGYEQYF,TGTGCCAGCAGTCTCCAGGGATACGAGCAGTACTTC
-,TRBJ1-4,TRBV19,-,CASSAWTAVATNEKLFF,TGTGCCAGTAGTGCCTGGACAGCCGTTGCAACTAATGAAAAACTGTTTTTT
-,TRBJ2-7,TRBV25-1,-,CASTPAGLGDSYEQYF,TGTGCCAGCACCCCGGCGGGGCTAGGCGATAGCTACGAGCAGTACTTC
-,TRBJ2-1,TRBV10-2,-,CASSELEAQFF,TGCGCCAGCAGTGAGCTGGAAGCGCAGTTCTTC
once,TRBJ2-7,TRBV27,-,CASSRGGTASSYEQYF,TGTGCCAGCAGTCGGGGGGGGACAGCTAGCTCCTACGAGCAGTACTTC
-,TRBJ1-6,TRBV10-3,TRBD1,CAISYSGAGGKSPLHF,TGTGCCATCAGTTACTCTGGGGCAGGGGGGAAATCACCCCTCCACTTT
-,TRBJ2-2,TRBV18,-,CASSSGRLNTGELFF,TGTGCCAGCTCTTCGGGACGCCTGAACACCGGGGAGCTGTTTTTT
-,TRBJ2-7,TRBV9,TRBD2,CASSPYVSGGALEQYF,TGTGCCAGCAGCCCTTATGTTAGCGGGGGGGCCCTCGAGCAGTACTTC
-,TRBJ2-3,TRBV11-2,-,CASSPATDTQYF,TGTGCCAGCAGCCCCGCCACAGATACGCAGTATTTT
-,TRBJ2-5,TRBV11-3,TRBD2,CASSLISGGAETQYF,TGTGCCAGCAGCTTAATTAGCGGGGGGGCGGAGACCCAGTACTTC
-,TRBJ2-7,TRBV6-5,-,CASSRPGRHYEQYF,TGTGCCAGCAGCCGACCGGGGAGGCACTACGAGCAGTACTTC
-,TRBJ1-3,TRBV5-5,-,CASSLSGNTIYF,TGTGCCAGCAGCTTGAGTGGAAACACCATATATTTT
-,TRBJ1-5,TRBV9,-,CASSVNANNQPQHF,TGTGCCAGCAGCGTAAACGCTAACAATCAGCCCCAGCATTTT